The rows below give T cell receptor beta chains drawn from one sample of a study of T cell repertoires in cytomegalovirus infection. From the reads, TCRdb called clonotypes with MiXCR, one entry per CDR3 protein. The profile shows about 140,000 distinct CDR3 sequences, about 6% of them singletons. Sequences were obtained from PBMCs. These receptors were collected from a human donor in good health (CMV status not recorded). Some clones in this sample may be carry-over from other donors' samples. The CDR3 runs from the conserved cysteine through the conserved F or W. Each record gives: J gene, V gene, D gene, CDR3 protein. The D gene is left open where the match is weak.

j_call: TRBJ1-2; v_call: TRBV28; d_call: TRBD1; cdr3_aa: CASSLGSPGQGSGYTF
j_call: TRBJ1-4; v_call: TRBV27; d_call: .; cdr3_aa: CASSLRQLRGEKLFF
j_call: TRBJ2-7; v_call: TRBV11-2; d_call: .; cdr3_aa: CASSLGRDFEQYF
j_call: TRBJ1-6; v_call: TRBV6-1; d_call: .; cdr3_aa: CASSSPGRAGNSPLHF
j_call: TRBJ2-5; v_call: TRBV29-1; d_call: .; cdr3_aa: CSVGDYQETQYF
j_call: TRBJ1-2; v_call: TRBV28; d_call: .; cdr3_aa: CASSLGQRAFGYTF
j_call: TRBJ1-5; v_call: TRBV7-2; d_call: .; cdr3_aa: CASSRGGTNQPQHF
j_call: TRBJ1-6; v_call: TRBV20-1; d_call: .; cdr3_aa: CSAPGFLLYNSPLHF
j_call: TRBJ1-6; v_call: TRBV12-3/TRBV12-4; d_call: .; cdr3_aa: CASSLGTLSSYNSPLHF
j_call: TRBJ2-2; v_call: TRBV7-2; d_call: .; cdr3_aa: CASSLVLILGESNWTGELFF
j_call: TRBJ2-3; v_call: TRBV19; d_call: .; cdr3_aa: CASNSRAGNTDTQYF
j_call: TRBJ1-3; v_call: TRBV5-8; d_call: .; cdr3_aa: CASSPGLLKGHSGNTIYF
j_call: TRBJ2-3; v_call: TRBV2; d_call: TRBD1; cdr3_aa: CASRATGATTDTQYF
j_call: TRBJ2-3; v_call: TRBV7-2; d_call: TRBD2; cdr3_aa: CATGYGGNLADTQYF
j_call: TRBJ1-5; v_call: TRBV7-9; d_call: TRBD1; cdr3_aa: CASSSSRRTGGHSNQPQHF
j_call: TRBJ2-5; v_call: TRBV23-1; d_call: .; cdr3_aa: CASSQSIGSLQETQYF
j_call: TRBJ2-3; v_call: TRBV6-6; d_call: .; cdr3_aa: CASRRDTSTDTQYF
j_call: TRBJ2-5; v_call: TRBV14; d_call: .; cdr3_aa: CASSQEAIPQETQYF
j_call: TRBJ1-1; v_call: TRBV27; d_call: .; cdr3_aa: CASSFQGLENTEAFF
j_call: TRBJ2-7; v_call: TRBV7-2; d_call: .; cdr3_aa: CASSPKGQGFSYEQYF
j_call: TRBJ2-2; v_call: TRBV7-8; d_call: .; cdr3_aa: CASTQGIEAGELFF
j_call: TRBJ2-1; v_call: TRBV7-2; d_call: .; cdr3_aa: CASRERMDNEQFF
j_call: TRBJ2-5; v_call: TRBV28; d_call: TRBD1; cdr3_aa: CASSLRAGGWRETQYF
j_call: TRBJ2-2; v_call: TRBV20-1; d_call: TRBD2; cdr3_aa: CSGAGLAGVIGELFF
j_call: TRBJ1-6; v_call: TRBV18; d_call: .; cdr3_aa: CASSPDRDLGNSPLHF
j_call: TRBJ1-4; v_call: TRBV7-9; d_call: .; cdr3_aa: CASSLDVATNEKLFF
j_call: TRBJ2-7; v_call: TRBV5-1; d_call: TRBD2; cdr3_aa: CASSLAGASGPEQYF
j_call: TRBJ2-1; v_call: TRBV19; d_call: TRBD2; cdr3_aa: CASSNSPGLAGLDEQFF
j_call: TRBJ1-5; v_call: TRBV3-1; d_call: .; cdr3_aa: CASSSGNQPQHF
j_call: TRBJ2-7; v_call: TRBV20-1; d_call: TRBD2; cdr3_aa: CSTGGPAYEQYF
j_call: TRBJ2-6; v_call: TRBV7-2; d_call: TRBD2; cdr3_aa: CASSLTSGGATGANVLTF
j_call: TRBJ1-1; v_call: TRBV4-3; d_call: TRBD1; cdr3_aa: CASSQERGRSTEAFF
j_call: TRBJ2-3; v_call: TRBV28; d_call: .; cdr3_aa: CASSSRDRGIAGTSDTDTQYF
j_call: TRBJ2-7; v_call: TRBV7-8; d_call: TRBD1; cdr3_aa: CASSPTDRARWEQYF
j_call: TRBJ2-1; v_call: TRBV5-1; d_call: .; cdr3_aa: CASSPASAVGEQFF
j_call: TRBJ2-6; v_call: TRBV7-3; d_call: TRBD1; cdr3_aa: CASTFGTGGSGANVLTF
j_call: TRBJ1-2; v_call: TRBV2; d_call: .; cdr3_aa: CASSLMGDGYTF
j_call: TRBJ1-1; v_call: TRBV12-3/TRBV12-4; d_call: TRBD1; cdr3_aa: CASRDRGNTEAFF
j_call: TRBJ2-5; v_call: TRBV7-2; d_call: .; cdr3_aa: CASSQSRHGLETQYF
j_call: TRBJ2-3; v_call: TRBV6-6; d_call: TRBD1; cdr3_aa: CASSLRTGGADTQYF
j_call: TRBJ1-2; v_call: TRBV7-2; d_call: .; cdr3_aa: CASSLQQVYGYTF
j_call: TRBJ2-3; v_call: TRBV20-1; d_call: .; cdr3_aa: CSARVRPGPGTDTQYF
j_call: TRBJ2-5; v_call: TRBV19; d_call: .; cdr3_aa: CASSPYRNQETQYF
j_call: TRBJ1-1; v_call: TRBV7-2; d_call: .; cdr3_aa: CASSLFGGGQMNTEAFF
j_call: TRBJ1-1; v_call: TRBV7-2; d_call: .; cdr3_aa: CASSFDMGKAFF
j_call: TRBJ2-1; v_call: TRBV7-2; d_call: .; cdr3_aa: CASSLGLNFQFF
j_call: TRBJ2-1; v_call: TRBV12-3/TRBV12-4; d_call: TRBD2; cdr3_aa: CASTGRTSGGAYNEQFF
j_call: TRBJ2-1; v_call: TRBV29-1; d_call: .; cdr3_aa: CSVEALGLAVVGEQFF
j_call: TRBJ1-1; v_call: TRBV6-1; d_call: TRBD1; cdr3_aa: CASSSYRGGGTEAFF
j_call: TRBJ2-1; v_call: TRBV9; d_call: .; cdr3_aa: CASSVEAESGYNEQFF
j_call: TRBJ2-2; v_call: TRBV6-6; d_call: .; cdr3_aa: CASSRPMGGRTGELFF
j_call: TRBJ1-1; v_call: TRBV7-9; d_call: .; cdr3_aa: CASRRPGGSVTEAFF
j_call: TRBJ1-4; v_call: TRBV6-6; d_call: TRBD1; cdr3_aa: CASSSTGLFSELFF